Following are 20 T cell receptor beta chains from one sample sequenced in a study of control samples from healthy donors and cancer patients. The method was immunoSEQ multiplex PCR; TCRdb's version includes in-frame clones alone and lacks a portion of them. The sample has some 180,000 clones, and its top ten clones hold approximately 2.2%. Sequenced sample: blood. All receptors come from a woman in her thirties in good health.

The chain couples TRBV6-5 to TRBJ1-4, with D possibly being TRBD1 (6 bases). Trimming cost V 5 bases and J 6 bases, with 16 bases left between them. CDR3 size: 15 residues. The germline V gene has CDR1 MNHEY and CDR2 SVGAGI. CDR3 in amino acids: CASSTRTGSYEKLFF. The DNA for the CDR3 is TGTGCCAGCAGTACAAGAACAGGGTCGTATGAAAAACTGTTTTTT.

J is TRBJ1-5 and V is TRBV5-8; D is undetermined. This CDR3 is 13 amino acids long. The V end was cut by 0 bases, the J end by 3 bases, with 4 bases between. From germline, CDR1 is SGHTS and CDR2 YDEGEE. CDR3: CASSLAYNQPQHF. CDR3 coding DNA: TGTGCCAGCAGCTTGGCGTACAATCAGCCCCAGCATTTT.

The V call is TRBV11-2, the J call TRBJ1-5, with D maybe TRBD1 (5 bases). From germline, CDR1 is SGHAT and CDR2 FQNNGV. The ends were cut back, 0 bases at V and 4 bases at J, with 13 bases in the middle. The CDR3 spans 16 residues. The CDR3 spells CASSLDGAGRNQPQHF. The CDR3 DNA reads TGTGCCAGCAGCTTAGATGGGGCAGGGAGGAATCAGCCCCAGCATTTT.

This rearrangement joins TRBV6-4 to TRBJ2-6; tentative D call: TRBD1 (5 bases). Germline V lookup: CDR1 MRHNA, CDR2 SNTAGT. V lost 4 bases to trimming and J lost 0 bases, with 10 bases between them. The CDR3 runs to 16 residues. CDR3 sequence: CASSVTGTSGANVLTF. For the CDR3, the DNA is TGTGCCAGCAGTGTAACAGGTACCTCTGGGGCCAACGTCCTGACTTTC.

CDR3 bases: TGTGCCACCCAGGGGGGGGTCTATGGCTACACCTTC. Translating it yields CATQGGVYGYTF. The rearrangement links TRBV28 to TRBJ1-2; 7 nucleotides agree with TRBD1. The CDR3 has 12 amino acids. CDR1 is MDHEN and CDR2 is SYDVKM in the germline V gene. After removal of 10 bases from V and 4 bases from J, the junction contained 6 bases not matched to a gene.

J is TRBJ1-2 and V is TRBV28; 7 bases are shared with TRBD1. V lost 2 bases and J lost 1; bases outside the gene matches: 4. CDR1 and CDR2 from the germline V gene are MDHEN and SYDVKM. The CDR3 is 15 residues long. Written as DNA, the CDR3 is TGTGCCAGCAGTTTACCTCGGGACAGTAACTATGGCTACACCTTC. The encoded protein is CASSLPRDSNYGYTF.

The chain is built from TRBV6-5 and TRBJ1-2; D is unclear. The CDR3 has 13 residues. The germline gives CDR1 MNHEY, CDR2 SVGAGI. V was trimmed by 4 bases and J by 8 bases, leaving 14 bases between them. CDR3 sequence: CASSFGRFRGYTF. CDR3 nucleotides: TGTGCCAGCAGTTTTGGCAGGTTTAGGGGCTACACCTTC.

The V call is TRBV15, the J call TRBJ2-7; D is undetermined. The V gene's germline CDR1 is LNHNV and CDR2 YYDKDF (reference sequence). The V gene lost 0 bases and the J gene lost 0 bases, with 6 bases spanning the gap. This CDR3 has 14 amino acids. This CDR3 reads CATSRESGSYEQYF. Here the CDR3 DNA reads TGTGCCACCAGCAGAGAATCCGGCTCCTACGAGCAGTACTTC.

This chain uses TRBV29-1 with TRBJ1-1; D is uncertain. The V gene's germline CDR1 is SQVTM and CDR2 ANQGSEA. V shed 7 bases and J shed 4 bases, with 10 bases lying between them. The CDR3 loop spans 11 amino acids. The DNA of the CDR3 is TGCAGCGCCGGCGAGGGCACTGAAGCTTTCTTT. This sequence encodes CSAGEGTEAFF. Full variable domain (outside the CDR3, taken from reference TRBV29-1 and TRBJ1-1): SAVISQKPSRDICQRGTSLTIQCQVDSQVTMMFWYRQQPGQSLTLIATANQGSEATYESGFVIDKFPISRPNLTFSTLTVSNMSPEDSSIYLCSAGEGTEAFFGQGTRLTVV.

The rearrangement joins TRBV30 to TRBJ2-3; D possibly corresponds to TRBD1 (5 bases). With 0 bases removed from V and 4 bases from J, the gap between germline ends came to 14 bases. The V gene's germline CDR1 is GTSNPN and CDR2 SVGIG (reference sequence). CDR3 size: 15 residues. The CDR3 reads CAWSVSPIRADTQYF. The CDR3 DNA follows: TGTGCCTGGAGTGTGTCTCCGATCAGGGCAGATACGCAGTATTTT.

The chain recombines TRBV19 with TRBJ2-7; TRBD1 agrees at 7 bases. Germline lookup yields CDR1 LNHDA and CDR2 SQIVND (reference sequence). This CDR3 has 16 residues. V dropped 5 bases and J dropped 2; count of bases not matched to a gene: 12. CDR3 DNA: TGTGCCAGTAGTCTTCTCACCTGGACAGGAACCTACGAGCAGTACTTC. This sequence encodes CASSLLTWTGTYEQYF.

This chain connects TRBV28 to TRBJ2-7; 8 positions agree with TRBD1. With 2 bases clipped from V and 3 bases from J, the junction kept 3 bases outside the gene matches. Germline lookup yields CDR1 MDHEN and CDR2 SYDVKM. The CDR3 is 14 amino acids. The CDR3 nucleotides are TGTGCCAGCAGTTTACAGGGGGCCAGCTACGAGCAGTACTTC. As protein: CASSLQGASYEQYF.

V usage is TRBV5-5 and J usage is TRBJ1-1; possibly TRBD1 for D (6 bases). The germline V gene encodes CDR1 SGHKS and CDR2 YYEKEE (reference sequence). The CDR3 has 14 amino acids. V lost 0 bases to trimming and J lost 0 bases, with 6 bases between them. The CDR3 sequence is CASSLGQVNTEAFF. DNA for the CDR3: TGTGCCAGCAGCTTGGGACAGGTGAACACTGAAGCTTTCTTT.

This chain links TRBV7-9 with TRBJ1-6; the D gene is possibly TRBD1 (6 bases). The germline V and J ends were trimmed by 5 bases and 11 bases, with 10 bases remaining between them. CDR1 is SEHNR, CDR2 FQNEAQ, per germline (reference sequence). The CDR3 loop spans 12 amino acids. CDR3 nucleotide sequence: TGTGCCAGCAGCCGAACAGGGACACCCCTCCACTTT. This encodes CASSRTGTPLHF.

The chain has TRBV15 and TRBJ1-1; TRBD1 aligns across 7 bases. After removal of 2 bases from V and 10 bases from J, the junction contained 4 bases not matched to a gene. The CDR3 runs 12 residues. In germline, CDR1 is LNHNV, CDR2 YYDKDF (reference sequence). CDR3 nucleotides: TGTGCCACCAGCAGACCACAGGGGAGAGCTTTCTTT. Its protein is CATSRPQGRAFF.

This chain connects TRBV1 to TRBJ1-1; no check of the table's D call, TRBD1, against the DNA was made. TRBV1 is noted as a pseudogene. This CDR3 is 17 amino acids long. DNA of the CDR3: TGCACCAGCAGCCCGTCCCGGGACAGGGGCGGCGGCACTGAAGCTTTCTTT. This encodes CTSSPSRDRGGGTEAFF.

This rearrangement joins TRBV5-1 to TRBJ2-5; tentatively, D is TRBD2 (5 bases). Germline V lookup: CDR1 SGHRS, CDR2 YFSETQ. The CDR3 runs 16 residues. The V end was cut by 0 bases, the J end by 2 bases, with 14 bases between. CDR3 bases: TGCGCCAGCAGCTTGGGGCCCTTCGGGGAACAAGAGACCCAGTACTTC. This sequence encodes CASSLGPFGEQETQYF.

This chain links TRBV4-1 with TRBJ1-5; D is unclear. This CDR3 is built from 17 residues. Germline V gene sequence: CDR1 MGHRA, CDR2 YSYEKL. Between the trimmed V and J ends, which lost 0 bases and 6 bases, there was a span of 18 bases. CDR3 loop: CASSQEPGPGSSQPQHF. In DNA form, the CDR3 reads TGCGCCAGCAGCCAAGAACCCGGGCCGGGAAGTTCTCAGCCCCAGCATTTT.

CDR3: CASSLEGSSGSPLHF. The CDR3 DNA follows: TGTGCCAGCAGCTTAGAGGGCAGCTCGGGTTCACCCCTCCACTTT. The V and J genes are TRBV7-9 and TRBJ1-6; unclear D gene. Looked up from germline, CDR1 is SEHNR and CDR2 is FQNEAQ (reference sequence). The CDR3 is made up of 15 amino acids. V lost 1 base, J lost 9 bases, and 13 bases lay in between.

This chain's CDR3 is CASSYQGVPGSPLHF. The CDR3 DNA is TGTGCCAGCAGTTACCAGGGGGTACCAGGATCACCCCTCCACTTT. The chain recombines TRBV6-6 with TRBJ1-6; TRBD1 aligns across 7 bases. The CDR3 has 15 residues. V lost 2 bases and J lost 10; bases outside the gene matches: 8. The germline V gene has CDR1 MNHNY and CDR2 SVGAGI (reference sequence).